This T cell receptor beta chain was identified during a study of post-analysis software for immune sequencing data. Germline CDR1 reads LGHNA; CDR2 reads YSLEER. The trim removed 4 bases at V and 5 bases at J, leaving 4 bases unmatched. CDR3 length: 15 residues. In regard to this clonotype: Its antigen remains unknown.

Sequencing libraries made from TCR beta cDNA carried unique molecular identifiers. The authors obtained some 500,000 cDNA molecules from roughly 1 to 10 million T cells. One entry per CDR3 protein results from TCRdb running MiXCR on the PCR reads. The data hold over 700,000 distinct CDR3 sequences, with less than 35% observed a single time. Study-wide results and caveats: In patients, five TRBV segments were more frequent than in controls, with TRBV5-6, TRBV5-1 and TRBV20-1 among them. F measure clustering grouped samples strongly by preparation batch. Multiple sclerosis patients had significantly lower normalized Chao1 diversity than controls.

V is TRBV4-3 and J is TRBJ2-1; 11 positions agree with TRBD2. The receptor was isolated from a girl aged 5 to 17 with multiple sclerosis. Sequencing was carried out using blood. The CDR3 sequence is CASSLTSGRHNEQFF. For the CDR3, the DNA is TGCGCCAGCAGCCTTACTAGCGGGAGACACAATGAGCAGTTCTTC.